One and the same sample provided the 28 T cell receptor beta chains below, sequenced in a study of cytomegalovirus exposure and HLA in healthy donors. Primers included in the PCR were 60 Vbeta and 13 Jbeta primers. The protocol was immunoSEQ multiplex PCR, while the TCRdb copy is restricted to in-frame clones and leaves out a portion. The top ten clones hold roughly 2.7% of a sample with about 110,000 clones, roughly 82% of them seen once. What was sequenced was PBMCs. These TCRs come from a man in his thirties or forties in good health and CMV-seropositive.

The chain carries TRBV7-3 and TRBJ2-1, with 11 bases matching TRBD2. Trimming cost V 5 bases and J 8 bases; bases outside gene matches: 14. Germline V gives CDR1 SGHTA, CDR2 FQGTGA. This CDR3 has 17 amino acids. CDR3 amino acids: CASSALTSGAPGDEQFF. The CDR3 nucleotides read TGTGCCAGCAGCGCCCTGACTAGCGGGGCCCCAGGTGATGAGCAGTTCTTC.

This clone was seen a few times. The chain uses TRBV5-6 and TRBJ2-7, with D uncertain. CDR1 and CDR2 from the germline V gene are SGHDT and YYEEEE. The CDR3 has 14 amino acids. V dropped 7 bases and J dropped 0 bases, with 14 bases sitting between them. CDR3 coding DNA: TGTGCCAGCCCTCCCTCTAAGTTCTCCTACGAGCAGTACTTC. This translates into CASPPSKFSYEQYF.

This clone was seen more than once but under ten times. In nucleotides, the CDR3 is TGTGCCAGCAGCGTAGGAGGCGGGGGGCCTTTTAGCACAGATACGCAGTATTTT. Protein: CASSVGGGGPFSTDTQYF. V is TRBV9 and J is TRBJ2-3; 8 nucleotides line up with TRBD2. The CDR3 has 18 amino acids. Germline V gives CDR1 SGDLS, CDR2 YYNGEE. V trimming: 0 bases; J trimming: 0 bases; junction bases outside the gene matches: 9.

The J gene is TRBJ1-3, the V gene TRBV7-8, with D possibly matching TRBD1 (5 bases). The CDR3 contains 17 residues. Deletions cut 0 bases from V and 0 bases from J, with 12 bases between. Germline CDR1 SGHVS, CDR2 FQNEAQ. The CDR3 sequence is CASSLADWGGSGNTIYF. The CDR3 DNA is TGTGCCAGCAGCTTAGCGGATTGGGGGGGCTCTGGAAACACCATATATTTT. Looking up the rest from reference TRBV7-8 and TRBJ1-3 gives the full variable domain: GAGVSQSPRYKVAKRGQDVALRCDPISGHVSLFWYQQALGQGPEFLTYFQNEAQLDKSGLPSDRFFAERPEGSVSTLKIQRTQQEDSAVYLCASSLADWGGSGNTIYFGEGSWLTVV.

The chain is built from TRBV7-7 and TRBJ2-1, with a tentative D call TRBD1 (6 bases). V was cut by 5 bases and J by 0 bases, with 20 bases left in between. The CDR3 sequence is 18 residues long. Germline CDR1 SSHAT, CDR2 FNYEAQ (reference sequence). This CDR3 is CASSPRPRGLSSYNEQFF. CDR3 nucleotides: TGTGCCAGCAGCCCACGCCCCAGGGGCCTAAGCTCCTACAATGAGCAGTTCTTC.

This chain joins TRBV7-9 and TRBJ2-7, with 10 bases that match TRBD1. Germline values: CDR1 SEHNR, CDR2 FQNEAQ (reference sequence). This CDR3 contains 15 residues. The V and J ends lost 8 bases and 4 bases, in that order; junction bases with no gene match: 11. The CDR3 region is CASSPPDRGPYEQYF. The CDR3 coding sequence is TGTGCCAGCTCGCCCCCAGACAGGGGGCCTTACGAGCAGTACTTC.

The chain uses TRBV7-9 and TRBJ1-2; 7 positions agree with TRBD1. The germline CDR1 and CDR2 sequences are SEHNR and FQNEAQ (reference sequence). Unmatched junction bases numbered 5, after V lost 3 bases and J lost 4 bases. CDR3 length: 14 amino acids. DNA for the CDR3: TGTGCCAGCAGCTTGGGGACAGCCACCTATGGCTACACCTTC. Protein sequence: CASSLGTATYGYTF.

This rearrangement joins TRBV11-3 to TRBJ1-1; D gene ambiguous. Per germline, CDR1 SGHNT and CDR2 YENEEA. V lost 1 base, J lost 5 bases, and 8 bases lay in between. CDR3 length equals 13 residues. The CDR3 nucleotides read TGTGCCAGCAGCTTAGCCCAGTGGACTGAAGCTTTCTTT. As protein: CASSLAQWTEAFF.

This chain connects TRBV6-5 to TRBJ1-1, with D possibly TRBD1 on 6 matching bases. In germline, CDR1 is MNHEY, CDR2 SVGAGI. The CDR3 covers 12 residues. Between the trimmed V and J ends, which lost 4 bases and 8 bases, there was a span of 11 bases. DNA for the CDR3: TGTGCCAGCAGTTTACAGGGTTCCGAAGCTTTCTTT. It is translated as CASSLQGSEAFF.

On this clone itself: Other DNA sequences in this specimen translate into the identical CDR3. V usage is TRBV29-1 and J usage is TRBJ1-2; the D is unclear. The germline V gene has CDR1 SQVTM and CDR2 ANQGSEA. V lost 0 bases, J lost 6 bases, and 14 bases lay in between. The CDR3 has 14 residues. The CDR3 protein is CSVEDSPSVNGYTF. DNA for the CDR3: TGCAGCGTTGAAGACTCCCCATCGGTCAATGGCTACACCTTC. The full variable domain, in which reference TRBV29-1 and TRBJ1-2 provide the parts outside the CDR3, is SAVISQKPSRDICQRGTSLTIQCQVDSQVTMMFWYRQQPGQSLTLIATANQGSEATYESGFVIDKFPISRPNLTFSTLTVSNMSPEDSSIYLCSVEDSPSVNGYTFGSGTRLTVV.

The rearrangement links TRBV6-6 to TRBJ2-5, with D perhaps matching TRBD2 (6 bases). The CDR3 covers 14 residues. Germline V gene lookup returns CDR1 MNHNY and CDR2 SVGAGI (reference sequence). V was pared by 2 bases and J by 5 bases, with 12 bases between. This chain's CDR3 is CASSYPQGGETQYF. The CDR3 DNA follows: TGTGCCAGCAGTTACCCCCAAGGAGGGGAGACCCAGTACTTC.

This clone was seen a handful of times. CDR3 residues: CASSESPGQGSGEQYF. CDR3 sequence (DNA): TGTGCCAGCAGTGAATCTCCGGGACAGGGATCGGGCGAGCAGTACTTC. The V gene is TRBV6-1, the J gene TRBJ2-5; TRBD1 aligns across 9 bases. The J call may be faulty, since TRBJ2-7 better matches the DNA end. CDR1 and CDR2 (germline): MNHNS, SASEGT. The CDR3 is 16 residues long.

The chain joins TRBV7-2 to TRBJ2-7; 10 nucleotides line up with TRBD1. Germline V lookup: CDR1 SGHTA, CDR2 FQGNSA. This CDR3 comprises 15 residues. The ends lost 1 base at V and 6 bases at J; junction bases unmatched: 6. The CDR3 reads CASSLVGQGSSEQYF. The CDR3 DNA follows: TGTGCCAGCAGCTTAGTGGGACAGGGGTCAAGCGAGCAGTACTTC. Full variable domain (remainder filled in from reference TRBV7-2 and TRBJ2-7): GAGVSQSPSNKVTEKGKDVELRCDPISGHTALYWYRQSLGQGLEFLIYFQGNSAPDKSGLPSDRFSAERTGGSVSTLTIQRTQQEDSAVYLCASSLVGQGSSEQYFGPGTRLTVT.

The chain recombines TRBV12-5 with TRBJ2-5; 7 bases fit TRBD1. The J call may be mistaken, given a closer DNA end match to TRBJ2-7. Germline CDR1 is LGHNT and CDR2 is FRNRAP. The length of the CDR3 is 14 residues. In nucleotides, the CDR3 is TGTGCTAGTGGTTACAGGGGTAAGGGGCGCGAGCAGTACTTC. It yields the protein CASGYRGKGREQYF.

This clone was seen a handful of times. The chain employs TRBV20-1 and TRBJ2-1; no firm D call. The germline CDR1 and CDR2 sequences are DFQATT and SNEGSKA (reference sequence). This CDR3 has 10 residues. V lost 1 base and J 9 bases, leaving 4 bases between the germline ends. The CDR3 nucleotides read TGCAGTGCTAGAGGGGCTGAGCAGTTCTTC. Its protein is CSARGAEQFF.

V and J are TRBV5-4 and TRBJ2-5; 8 bases map to TRBD2. This CDR3 is built from 15 residues. The germline V gene has CDR1 SGHNT and CDR2 YYREEE (reference sequence). V lost 4 bases to trimming and J lost 5 bases; unmatched junction nucleotides: 10. The chain's CDR3 is CASSPQAGARETQYF. The CDR3 bases are TGTGCCAGCAGCCCCCAAGCGGGGGCGAGGGAGACCCAGTACTTC.

The rearrangement joins TRBV11-2 to TRBJ2-5; 8 bases line up with TRBD2. The J call is uncertain, as TRBJ2-7 better fits the DNA end. Germline loops: CDR1 SGHAT, CDR2 FQNNGV. This CDR3 has 16 residues. The CDR3: CASSLAPGLVDYEQYF. The CDR3 bases are TGTGCCAGCAGCTTAGCCCCGGGACTAGTCGACTACGAGCAGTACTTC.

A note on this clone: Other nucleotide sequences from this sample produce the same CDR3. The V and J genes are TRBV10-3 and TRBJ1-2, with 8 bases fitting TRBD1. Germline trimming cut 7 bases from V and 6 bases from J; bases unmatched to any gene: 10. This CDR3 has 14 residues. In germline, CDR1 is ENHRY, CDR2 SYGVKD. The CDR3 DNA follows: TGTGCCATCAATCGGTCAGGGGGCGGAGATGGCTACACCTTC. Protein product: CAINRSGGGDGYTF.

The chain has TRBV2 and TRBJ2-1; 11 bases match TRBD2. The germline V gene encodes CDR1 SNHLY and CDR2 FYNNEI. J lost 4 bases, V lost 6 bases, and 8 bases had no gene match. The CDR3 runs 16 residues. The CDR3 reads CASRGPVAGGYNEQFF. The CDR3 DNA follows: TGTGCCAGCAGGGGTCCCGTAGCGGGGGGGTACAATGAGCAGTTCTTC.

This chain joins TRBV5-1 and TRBJ2-2; TRBD1 matches at 9 bases. V lost 4 bases and J lost 5; bases outside the gene matches: 9. The CDR3 length is 16 residues. The V gene's germline CDR1 is SGHRS and CDR2 YFSETQ. CDR3 nucleotide sequence: TGCGCCAGCAGCACCTACGGGACAGGGAAAACCGGGGAGCTGTTTTTT. It encodes CASSTYGTGKTGELFF.

This rearrangement joins TRBV4-1 to TRBJ1-2, with TRBD1 as a possible D gene (5 bases). V lost 7 bases and J lost 8, with 20 bases in between. This CDR3 contains 14 residues. Germline assignment: CDR1 MGHRA and CDR2 YSYEKL. This CDR3 is CASTLSRVTQGYTF. CDR3 nucleotides: TGCGCCAGCACCCTAAGCAGGGTCACGCAGGGCTACACCTTC.

This clone was seen more than once but under ten times. V is TRBV2 and J is TRBJ2-7; a possible D gene is TRBD2 (6 bases). CDR1 is SNHLY, CDR2 FYNNEI, per germline. The CDR3 is made up of 12 amino acids. Trimming left V 7 bases short and J 7 bases short, with 14 bases between. In DNA, the CDR3 is TGTGCCAGCACTCCTGGGACTCTGGAGCAGTACTTC. It specifies CASTPGTLEQYF.

CDR3 nucleotides: TGTGCCAGCAGCCGGTTTGGGACAGCAAGCTCTGGAAACACCATATATTTT. Translation: CASSRFGTASSGNTIYF. The chain employs TRBV5-6 and TRBJ1-3; TRBD1 matches at 7 bases. The CDR3 loop spans 17 amino acids. After removal of 4 bases from V and 0 bases from J, the junction contained 10 bases not matched to a gene. In germline, CDR1 is SGHDT, CDR2 YYEEEE.

The chain employs TRBV7-2 and TRBJ2-2, with a weak D call TRBD1 (5 bases). In germline, CDR1 is SGHTA, CDR2 FQGNSA. V was shortened by 1 base and J by 0 bases, with 12 bases between the two germline ends. The CDR3 covers 17 residues. CDR3 in amino acids: CASSLGQKNANTGELFF. The CDR3 nucleotides are TGTGCCAGCAGCTTAGGACAGAAAAACGCGAACACCGGGGAGCTGTTTTTT.

V is TRBV7-6 and J is TRBJ2-5, with D unclear. Trimming cost V 5 bases and J 4 bases, with 5 bases left between them. Per germline, CDR1 SGHVS and CDR2 FNYEAQ. The CDR3 sequence is 11 residues long. This chain's CDR3 is CASSTRETQYF. DNA of the CDR3: TGTGCCAGCAGCACTCGAGAGACCCAGTACTTC. Full variable domain (missing parts from reference TRBV7-6 and TRBJ2-5): GAGVSQSPRYKVTKRGQDVALRCDPISGHVSLYWYRQALGQGPEFLTYFNYEAQQDKSGLPNDRFSAERPEGSISTLTIQRTEQRDSAMYRCASSTRETQYFGPGTRLLVL.

The genes are TRBV5-1 and TRBJ1-2, with a tentative D call TRBD1 (5 bases). This CDR3 is 15 amino acids long. Germline values: CDR1 SGHRS, CDR2 YFSETQ. The V end lost 2 bases, the J end lost 8 bases, and 19 bases lay between the germline ends. Here the CDR3 reads CASSFSQGGETGYTF. The CDR3 nucleotides read TGCGCCAGCAGCTTTTCGCAGGGTGGAGAAACGGGCTACACCTTC.

The V call is TRBV6-5, the J call TRBJ2-1; D remains ambiguous. This CDR3 is built from 11 residues. Germline V gives CDR1 MNHEY, CDR2 SVGAGI. Trimming took off 4 bases at V and 5 bases at J, with 3 bases between the two ends. The CDR3 region has the DNA TGTGCCAGCAGTTCTGACAATGAGCAGTTCTTC. Encoded protein: CASSSDNEQFF.

Worth noting for this clone: The junction departs from germline at one end; a sequencing error may be responsible. J is TRBJ1-3 and V is TRBV6-1; weak D call: TRBD1 (6 bases). This CDR3 spans 15 amino acids. Germline CDR1 is MNHNS and CDR2 is SASEGT. The CDR3, as DNA: TGTGCCAGCAATGAAAAACAGGGCTCTGGAAACACCATATATTTT. It specifies CASNEKQGSGNTIYF.